This TCR beta chain emerged from a study of T cells after yellow fever vaccination. MiXCR, run by TCRdb on the 5' RACE reads, gives a single entry per CDR3 protein. The sample includes hundreds of thousands of distinct CDR3 sequences, roughly 7.5% of them seen just once. CDR1 and CDR2 (germline): LGHNA, YSLEER. The CDR3 loop spans 15 amino acids. Trimming took off 0 bases at V and 5 bases at J, with 13 bases between the two ends. Material: PBMCs, obtained more than 40 days after the first yellow fever vaccination. This receptor was identified in a man younger than 35 who received the YFV17D yellow fever vaccine. The chain couples TRBV4-3 to TRBJ2-5; D tentatively reads TRBD1 or TRBD2 (5 bases each). The DNA for the CDR3 is TGCGCCAGCAGCCAAGATGGGGGAAGGGGCGAGACCCAGTACTTC. Its translation is CASSQDGGRGETQYF.